The 8 T cell receptor beta chains presented below share a single source sample, sequenced in a study of blood T cell repertoires in COVID-19 (dated by TCRdb to 2018 to 2021). To prepare the library, the immunoSEQ multiplex PCR assay was applied. TCRdb limited this immuneACCESS table to in-frame rearrangements with V and J called. A share of clones is missing; checked studies link under half to unresolved V genes, and the rest is unexplained. The sample includes approximately 240,000 clones, with 70% to 90% observed a single time. In total, the top ten clones hold 2% to 2.5% of the sample. Material for sequencing was peripheral blood. These receptors were taken from a woman in her thirties or forties who had recovered from COVID-19.

This rearrangement joins TRBV6-5 to TRBJ1-2; perhaps TRBD1 as D (6 bases). The germline V gene encodes CDR1 MNHEY and CDR2 SVGAGI. The germline V and J ends were trimmed by 6 bases and 4 bases, with 12 bases remaining between them. CDR3 length equals 13 residues. CDR3 bases: TGTGCCAGCAGGGGGGGGCTCGGCTATGGCTACACCTTC. Residues: CASRGGLGYGYTF.

This chain links TRBV28 with TRBJ2-7, with 7 bases matching TRBD1. The germline gives CDR1 MDHEN, CDR2 SYDVKM. This CDR3 is built from 17 residues. With V trimmed by 5 bases and J by 0 bases, 13 bases remained unmatched. This chain's CDR3 is CASSPPPGTVPSYEQYF. The CDR3 nucleotides read TGTGCCAGCAGTCCGCCTCCCGGGACAGTGCCCTCCTACGAGCAGTACTTC.

The chain recombines TRBV6-6 with TRBJ2-7; D gene uncertain. Germline V lookup: CDR1 MNHNY, CDR2 SVGAGI (reference sequence). Between the trimmed V and J ends, which lost 5 bases and 5 bases, there was a span of 10 bases. The CDR3 contains 12 residues. CDR3 sequence reads: CASSPSPHEQYF. For the CDR3, the DNA is TGTGCCAGCAGTCCCTCTCCTCACGAGCAGTACTTC.

This clone was found once. This chain joins TRBV6-5 and TRBJ2-1; the match to TRBD1 covers 10 bases. Unmatched junction bases numbered 7, after V lost 4 bases and J lost 7 bases. Germline V gene data show CDR1 as MNHEY and CDR2 as SVGAGI. This CDR3 region has 15 residues. The CDR3 protein is CASSWTGGGRNEQFF. CDR3 sequence (DNA): TGTGCCAGCAGTTGGACAGGGGGTGGGAGGAATGAGCAGTTCTTC.

The genes are TRBV11-1 and TRBJ2-5; 9 bases are a match to TRBD2. The CDR3 has 16 residues. Germline CDR1 SGHAT, CDR2 FQDESV (reference sequence). J gave up 9 bases and V 5 bases, and 16 bases lay outside the gene matches. The CDR3 region has the DNA TGTGCCAGCAGCCCCACCGGGAGCGGGGGGCGCCGGGCCCAGTACTTC. Encoded protein: CASSPTGSGGRRAQYF.

This clone was observed a few times. CDR3 residues: CASTPSGTSDTYEQYF. The CDR3 DNA reads as TGTGCCAGTACCCCCTCCGGGACTAGCGATACCTACGAGCAGTACTTC. The chain combines TRBV19 with TRBJ2-7; 10 bases align to TRBD2. J gave up 2 bases and V 7 bases, and 11 bases lay outside the gene matches. The CDR3 consists of 16 residues. CDR1 is LNHDA and CDR2 is SQIVND in the germline V gene (reference sequence).

This rearrangement joins TRBV29-1 to TRBJ1-2; D unresolved. Germline-derived CDR1 and CDR2 are SQVTM and ANQGSEA. Trimming stripped 7 bases from V and 2 bases from J, with 17 bases between. The CDR3 is made up of 14 amino acids. The CDR3 DNA follows: TGCAGCGCGCCAAGCGGGGAGAGCAACTATGGCTACACCTTC. Translated, it gives CSAPSGESNYGYTF.

The chain uses TRBV28 and TRBJ2-3, with 8 bases matching TRBD2. There are 16 residues in the CDR3. Per germline, CDR1 MDHEN and CDR2 SYDVKM. Trimming cost V 2 bases and J 1 base; bases outside gene matches: 5. In DNA form, the CDR3 reads TGTGCCAGCAGTTTAATGGCGGGGGGCCGCACAGATACGCAGTATTTT. It specifies CASSLMAGGRTDTQYF.